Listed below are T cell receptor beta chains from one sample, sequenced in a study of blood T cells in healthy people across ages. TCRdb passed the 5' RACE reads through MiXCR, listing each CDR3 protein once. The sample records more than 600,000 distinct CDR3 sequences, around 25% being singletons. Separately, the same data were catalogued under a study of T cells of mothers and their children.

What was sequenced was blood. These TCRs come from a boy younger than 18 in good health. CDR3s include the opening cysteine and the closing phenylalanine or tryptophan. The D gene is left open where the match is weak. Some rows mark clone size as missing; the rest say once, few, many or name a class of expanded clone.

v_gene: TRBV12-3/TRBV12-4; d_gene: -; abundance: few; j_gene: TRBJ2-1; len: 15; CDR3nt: TGTGCCGACGCTTTCCTTGGGGGCTCCTACAATGAGCAGTTCTTC; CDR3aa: CADAFLGGSYNEQFF
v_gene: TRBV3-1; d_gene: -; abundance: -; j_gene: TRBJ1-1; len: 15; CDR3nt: TGTGCCAGCAGCCCCTCGGCAGCGATAAACACTGAAGCTTTCTTT; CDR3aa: CASSPSAAINTEAFF
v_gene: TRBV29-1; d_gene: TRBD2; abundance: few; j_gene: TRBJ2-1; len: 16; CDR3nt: TGCAGCGTTGAAGGAAATAGCGGGCTAACCTACAATGAGCAGTTCTTC; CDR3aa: CSVEGNSGLTYNEQFF
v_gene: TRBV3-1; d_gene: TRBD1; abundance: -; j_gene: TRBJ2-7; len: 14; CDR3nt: TGTGCCAGCAGCCCCTGGGACAGGTCCTACGAGCAGTACTTC; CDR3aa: CASSPWDRSYEQYF
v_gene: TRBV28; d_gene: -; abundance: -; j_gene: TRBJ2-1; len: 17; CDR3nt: TGTGCCAGCAGTGCCTTATTGGGAGGTCCCCCTCACAATGAGCAGTTCTTC; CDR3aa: CASSALLGGPPHNEQFF
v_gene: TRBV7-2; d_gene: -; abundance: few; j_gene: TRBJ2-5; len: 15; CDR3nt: TGTGCCAGCAGCTTAGTGACTACAGCACAAGAGACCCAGTACTTC; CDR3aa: CASSLVTTAQETQYF
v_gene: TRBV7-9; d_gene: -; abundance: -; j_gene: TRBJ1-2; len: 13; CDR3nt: TGTGCCAGCAGCTTGGGAGAAGGCTGGGGCTACACCTTC; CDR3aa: CASSLGEGWGYTF
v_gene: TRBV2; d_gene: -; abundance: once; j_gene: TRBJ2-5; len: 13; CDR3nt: TGTGCCAGCAGTGAAGTTGGGGTAGGGGAGCAGTACTTC; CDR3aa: CASSEVGVGEQYF
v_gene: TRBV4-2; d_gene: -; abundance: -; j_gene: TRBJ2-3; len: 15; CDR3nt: TGTGCCAGCAGCCAAGAGACCCGGCCCACAGATACGCAGTATTTT; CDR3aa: CASSQETRPTDTQYF
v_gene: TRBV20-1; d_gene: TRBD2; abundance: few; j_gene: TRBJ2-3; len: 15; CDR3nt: TGCAGTGCTACATGGGGGAGGGGTTTCACAGATACGCAGTATTTT; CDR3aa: CSATWGRGFTDTQYF
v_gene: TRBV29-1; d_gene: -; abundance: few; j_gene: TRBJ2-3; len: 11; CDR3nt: TGCAGCGCGACCGATGCAGATACGCAGTATTTT; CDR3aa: CSATDADTQYF
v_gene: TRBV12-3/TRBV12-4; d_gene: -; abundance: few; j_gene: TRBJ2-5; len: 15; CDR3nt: TGTGCCAGCAGTTTTCGTCGGCTAGTAGAAGAGACCCAGTACTTC; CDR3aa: CASSFRRLVEETQYF
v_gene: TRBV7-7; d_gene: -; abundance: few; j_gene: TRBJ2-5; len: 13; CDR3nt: TGTGCTAGCTGTCTTGCGCGAGACGAGACCCAGTACTTC; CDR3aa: CASCLARDETQYF
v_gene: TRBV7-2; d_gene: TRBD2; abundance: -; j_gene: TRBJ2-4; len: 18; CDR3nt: TGTGCCAGCAGCTTCGGACTAGCGGGAGGACTAGCCAAAAACATTCAGTACTTC; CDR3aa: CASSFGLAGGLAKNIQYF
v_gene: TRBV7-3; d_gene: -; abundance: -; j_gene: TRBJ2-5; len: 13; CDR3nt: TGTGCAAAGAAGGAGCGGCCCCAAGAGACCCAGTACTTC; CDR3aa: CAKKERPQETQYF
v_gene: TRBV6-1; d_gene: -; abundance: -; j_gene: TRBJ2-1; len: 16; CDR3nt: TGTGCCAGCACCCCCAGTGGTGCACTAGCTTATCTTGAGCAGTTCTTC; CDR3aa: CASTPSGALAYLEQFF
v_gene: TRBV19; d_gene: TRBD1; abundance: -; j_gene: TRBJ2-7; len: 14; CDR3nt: TGTGCCAGTACGCCGGGACAGGGTCAGTACGAGCAGTACTTC; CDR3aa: CASTPGQGQYEQYF
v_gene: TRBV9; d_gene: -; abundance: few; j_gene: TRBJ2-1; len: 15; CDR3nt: TGTGCCAGCAGCGTAGTGGGGCTAGCGCCCTCAGAGCAGTTCTTC; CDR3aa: CASSVVGLAPSEQFF
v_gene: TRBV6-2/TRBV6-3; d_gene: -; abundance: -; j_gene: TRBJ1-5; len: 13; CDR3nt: TGTGCCAGCAGCAATCTCCTCTCAGAGGCCCAGCATTTT; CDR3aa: CASSNLLSEAQHF
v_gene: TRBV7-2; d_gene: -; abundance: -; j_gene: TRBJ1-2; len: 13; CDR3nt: TGTGCAAGCAGCTTCCCTCAGTGGGATGGCTACACCTTC; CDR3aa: CASSFPQWDGYTF
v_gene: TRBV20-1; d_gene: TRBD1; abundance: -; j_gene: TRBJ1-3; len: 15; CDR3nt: TGCAGTGCTAGAGATAGGAGACAGGGAGTTGACACCATATATTTT; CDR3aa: CSARDRRQGVDTIYF